Listed here are 6 T cell receptor beta chains from one sample, sequenced in a study of CD4 and CD8 cells across lung adenocarcinoma regions (dated by TCRdb to 2016 to 2018). To prepare the library, PCR was applied. TCRdb shows the sequencer as HiSeq X Ten. The public reads were reprocessed in TCRdb via fastp at Q25 and MiXCR, keeping in-frame beta chains. Rows merge per CDR3 protein into single entries with the most common DNA and genes. For this sample the table gives some 3,700 distinct CDR3 sequences, of which roughly half were detected only once. Approximately 24% of the sample belongs to the ten largest clones. The specimen sequenced was CD4+ T cells from the margin of a lung tumor. The sample's cell subset or site label, decoded: tumor margin region. The receptors were sampled from a female donor with lung adenocarcinoma. The CD4 and CD8 labels of this study may be unreliable.

The rearrangement joins TRBV6-5 to TRBJ2-5, with TRBD1 matching 10 bases. The J call is doubtful: the DNA matches TRBJ2-7 better. Germline V lookup: CDR1 MNHEY, CDR2 SVGAGI. This CDR3 is built from 14 residues. For the CDR3, the DNA is TGTGCCAGCAGTTACAGGACAGGGGGAGGCGAGCAGTACTTC. It codes for CASSYRTGGGEQYF.

The J gene is TRBJ2-3, the V gene TRBV19, with D unclear. The germline CDR1 and CDR2 sequences are LNHDA and SQIVND (reference sequence). The V gene lost 3 bases and the J gene lost 1 base, with 5 bases spanning the gap. The CDR3 is 13 amino acids. The CDR3 DNA sequence: TGTGCCAGTAGTATTCGCGGCACAGATACGCAGTATTTT. Amino acid sequence: CASSIRGTDTQYF.

This sequence joins TRBV7-2 and TRBJ1-1, with D perhaps matching TRBD1 (5 bases). CDR3 length: 15 amino acids. The V and J ends lost 4 bases and 0 bases respectively, with 12 bases between them. Germline V gene lookup returns CDR1 SGHTA and CDR2 FQGNSA. CDR3 sequence reads: CASSWEGRMNTEAFF. The CDR3 nucleotides are TGTGCCAGCAGCTGGGAGGGGAGGATGAACACTGAAGCTTTCTTT.

V is TRBV5-1 and J is TRBJ2-1; a possible D gene is TRBD2 (6 bases). Germline V gene lookup returns CDR1 SGHRS and CDR2 YFSETQ. Trimming removed 1 base at V and 4 bases at J, with 15 bases between. The CDR3 has 16 residues. The CDR3 region has the DNA TGCGCCAGCAGCTTGTTAAGTGGGGCGGGATACAATGAGCAGTTCTTC. Amino acid sequence: CASSLLSGAGYNEQFF.

This clonotype has only a few counts. The chain links TRBV9 to TRBJ2-3; either TRBD1 or TRBD2 may supply D (5 bases each). This CDR3 region has 15 residues. The V gene lost 0 bases and the J gene lost 4 bases, with 12 bases spanning the gap. CDR1 SGDLS and CDR2 YYNGEE come from the germline V gene. The CDR3 bases are TGTGCCAGCAGCGTAGAAGGGCGAGGGGCAGATACGCAGTATTTT. Translation gives CASSVEGRGADTQYF. The entire variable domain, with the rest obtained from reference TRBV9 and TRBJ2-3, is as follows: DSGVTQTPKHLITATGQRVTLRCSPRSGDLSVYWYQQSLDQGLQFLIQYYNGEERAKGNILERFSAQQFPDLHSELNLSSLELGDSALYFCASSVEGRGADTQYFGPGTRLTVL.

By share of the sample, this clonotype is medium-sized. The rearrangement uses TRBV25-1 and TRBJ2-5, with unresolved D. CDR3 length equals 13 residues. Germline assignment: CDR1 MGHDK and CDR2 SYGVNS. V was pared by 1 base and J by 5 bases, with 8 bases between. The CDR3 is CASSESNGETQYF. As DNA, the CDR3 is TGTGCCAGCAGTGAATCAAATGGGGAGACCCAGTACTTC.